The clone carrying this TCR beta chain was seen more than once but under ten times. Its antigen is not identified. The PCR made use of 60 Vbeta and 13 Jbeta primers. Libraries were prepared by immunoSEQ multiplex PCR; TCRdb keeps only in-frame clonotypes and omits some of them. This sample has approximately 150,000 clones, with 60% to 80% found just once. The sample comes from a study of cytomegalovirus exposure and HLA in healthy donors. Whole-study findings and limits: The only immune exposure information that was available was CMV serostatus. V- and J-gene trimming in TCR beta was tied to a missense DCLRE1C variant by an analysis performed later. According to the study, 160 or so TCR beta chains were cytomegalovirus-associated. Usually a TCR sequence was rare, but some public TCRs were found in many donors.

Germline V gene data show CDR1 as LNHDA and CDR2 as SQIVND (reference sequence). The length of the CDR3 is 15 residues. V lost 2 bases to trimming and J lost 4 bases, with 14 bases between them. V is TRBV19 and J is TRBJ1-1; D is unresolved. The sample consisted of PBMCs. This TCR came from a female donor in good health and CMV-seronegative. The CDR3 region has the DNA TGTGCCAGTAGTATAATTGGGCCTTCCCGCACTGAAGCTTTCTTT. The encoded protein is CASSIIGPSRTEAFF.